This T cell receptor (beta chain) was documented in a study of early T cells in non-severe SARS-CoV-2 infection. Study-level background: From unsorted whole blood, bulk RNA was sequenced, and the chains remained unpaired.

Per germline, CDR1 SQVTM and CDR2 ANQGSEA. The V end was cut by 0 bases, the J end by 4 bases, with 10 bases between. This CDR3 has 14 amino acids. Attached unique molecular identifiers marked individual cDNA molecules. MiXCR was run by TCRdb on the 5' RACE reads, yielding one entry per CDR3 protein. The sample comprises around 82,000 distinct CDR3 sequences, less than 15% of which are singletons, and around 3.6% rests with the top ten. Sequenced input: whole blood. The sequence was obtained from an adult who was a healthcare worker with PCR-confirmed SARS-CoV-2 infection or an uninfected control (not recorded which). The rearrangement uses TRBV29-1 and TRBJ1-3; D is undetermined. In DNA form, the CDR3 reads TGCAGCGTTGAAGATCTGATACACGGAAACACCATATATTTT. It translates to CSVEDLIHGNTIYF.